These 27 T cell receptor beta chains originate from one sample sequenced in a study of technical replicates of blood from a handful of donors. Only in-frame clones appear in the TCRdb table, and some are missing; sequencing was by immunoSEQ multiplex PCR. The sample shows around 76,000 clones, 91% of them seen only once. Sequencing was performed on T cells isolated from PBMCs. These receptors were taken from a human donor in good health.

J is TRBJ2-2 and V is TRBV11-1, with D perhaps TRBD1 (5 bases). Trimming took off 11 bases at V and 4 bases at J, with 14 bases between the two ends. Per germline, CDR1 SGHAT and CDR2 FQDESV (reference sequence). This CDR3 has 13 amino acids. The CDR3 reads CAGRGSGTGELFF. CDR3 bases: TGTGCCGGTAGGGGATCTGGCACCGGGGAGCTGTTTTTT. Full variable domain (outside the CDR3, taken from reference TRBV11-1 and TRBJ2-2): EAEVAQSPRYKITEKSQAVAFWCDPISGHATLYWYRQILGQGPELLVQFQDESVVDDSQLPKDRFSAERLKGVDSTLKIQPAELGDSAMYLCAGRGSGTGELFFGEGSRLTVL.

The CDR3 coding sequence is TGTGCCAGCACCAAGAGCGGGGGCGTCGGCGAGCAGTACTTC. This sequence encodes CASTKSGGVGEQYF. The chain is built from TRBV11-2 and TRBJ2-7, with TRBD2 matching 8 bases. Germline CDR1 is SGHAT and CDR2 is FQNNGV. The CDR3 is made up of 14 amino acids. Trimming took 7 bases from V and 6 from J; bases not matched to a gene: 11.

In this sample, this clone turned up once. The V and J genes are TRBV10-2 and TRBJ2-7, with a possible D match to TRBD2 (6 bases). The CDR3 is 14 amino acids. V lost 4 bases to trimming and J lost 3 bases, with 13 bases between them. Germline V gene lookup returns CDR1 WSHSY and CDR2 SAAADI. The CDR3 DNA reads as TGCGCCAGCAGTGCTGTGGGGGGAAGCTACGAGCAGTACTTC. This sequence encodes CASSAVGGSYEQYF.

The chain employs TRBV4-1 and TRBJ2-5; 8 bases match TRBD1. CDR1 is MGHRA, CDR2 YSYEKL, per germline. Germline trimming cut 1 base from V and 1 base from J; bases unmatched to any gene: 5. The CDR3 runs to 16 residues. This chain's CDR3 is CASSQGKGQVQETQYF. CDR3 coding DNA: TGCGCCAGCAGCCAAGGGAAGGGACAGGTCCAAGAGACCCAGTACTTC.

The chain combines TRBV4-1 with TRBJ2-5; 8 bases map to TRBD2. The V gene's germline CDR1 is MGHRA and CDR2 YSYEKL. This CDR3 is built from 15 residues. J gave up 4 bases and V 4 bases, and 8 bases lay outside the gene matches. CDR3 DNA sequence: TGCGCCAGCAGCCGGTCGGGAGGGCCCTTAGAGACCCAGTACTTC. It translates to CASSRSGGPLETQYF.

V and J are TRBV5-1 and TRBJ2-5; 9 bases match TRBD2. The CDR3 is 18 amino acids. V lost 0 bases to trimming and J lost 5 bases; unmatched junction nucleotides: 14. Germline CDR1 is SGHRS and CDR2 is YFSETQ. The CDR3 DNA follows: TGCGCCAGCAGCTTGGAGGCGGCGGGAGGGCCGGGGGGGGAGACCCAGTACTTC. Translated: CASSLEAAGGPGGETQYF.

V and J are TRBV13 and TRBJ2-7; 12 nucleotides agree with TRBD2. J gave up 3 bases and V 3 bases, and 12 bases lay outside the gene matches. This CDR3 has 18 amino acids. Germline CDR1 and CDR2: PRHDT and FYEKMQ (reference sequence). CDR3 sequence (DNA): TGTGCCAGCAGCTTTAGCGGGAGGACTAGCGGGACTAACTACGAGCAGTACTTC. Residues: CASSFSGRTSGTNYEQYF.

The V call is TRBV15, the J call TRBJ2-2; weak D call: TRBD2 (5 bases). The germline CDR1 and CDR2 sequences are LNHNV and YYDKDF (reference sequence). This CDR3 has 16 amino acids. V dropped 3 bases and J dropped 6 bases, with 17 bases sitting between them. This CDR3 is CATSSELGVSPGELFF. The CDR3 coding sequence is TGTGCCACCAGCAGCGAACTAGGAGTCTCCCCCGGGGAGCTGTTTTTT.

The chain carries TRBV28 and TRBJ2-1; maybe TRBD2 (5 bases). The CDR3 totals 12 residues. Trimming left V 3 bases short and J 6 bases short, with 6 bases between. CDR1 is MDHEN, CDR2 SYDVKM, per germline. This CDR3 is CASSLAGNEQFF. The CDR3 region has the DNA TGTGCCAGCAGTTTGGCGGGCAATGAGCAGTTCTTC. Variable domain in full (rest from reference TRBV28 and TRBJ2-1): DVKVTQSSRYLVKRTGEKVFLECVQDMDHENMFWYRQDPGLGLRLIYFSYDVKMKEKGDIPEGYSVSREKKERFSLILESASTNQTSMYLCASSLAGNEQFFGPGTRLTVL.

The chain recombines TRBV6-5 with TRBJ1-2; D is unresolved. Germline V gene lookup returns CDR1 MNHEY and CDR2 SVGAGI. V dropped 0 bases and J dropped 6 bases, with 17 bases sitting between them. CDR3 size: 16 residues. CDR3 loop: CASSYSYGSRSHGYTF. Written as DNA, the CDR3 is TGTGCCAGCAGTTACTCTTATGGGAGCCGATCACATGGCTACACCTTC.

Notes on this clone: In the same sample, other DNA sequences code for this CDR3. This chain uses TRBV5-1 with TRBJ1-1; D remains ambiguous. CDR1 SGHRS and CDR2 YFSETQ come from the germline V gene. V was shortened by 0 bases and J by 1 base, with 7 bases between the two germline ends. The CDR3 covers 14 residues. The CDR3 loop is CASSLAPGNTEAFF. The CDR3 DNA is TGCGCCAGCAGCTTGGCACCGGGGAACACTGAAGCTTTCTTT.

V is TRBV5-4 and J is TRBJ1-2, with 8 bases fitting TRBD1. In germline, CDR1 is SGHNT, CDR2 YYREEE (reference sequence). Trimming cost V 4 bases and J 4 bases; bases outside gene matches: 12. The CDR3 contains 16 residues. CDR3 protein: CASSPSRGRASYGYTF. CDR3 nucleotide sequence: TGTGCCAGCAGCCCGTCCAGGGGGCGAGCCTCCTATGGCTACACCTTC.

The chain joins TRBV25-1 to TRBJ2-7; D is ambiguous. Germline loops: CDR1 MGHDK, CDR2 SYGVNS. Trimming left V 2 bases short and J 0 bases short, with 8 bases between. The CDR3 runs 14 residues. CDR3 amino acids: CASSEQVSSYEQYF. Written as DNA, the CDR3 is TGTGCCAGCAGTGAACAGGTTAGCTCCTACGAGCAGTACTTC.

The chain uses TRBV10-1 and TRBJ2-7, with D perhaps matching TRBD1 (6 bases). The germline V gene encodes CDR1 WNHNN and CDR2 SYGVQD (reference sequence). This CDR3 spans 15 amino acids. The ends were cut back, 5 bases at V and 2 bases at J, with 16 bases in the middle. CDR3 loop: CASSPGQGAAYEQYF. DNA for the CDR3: TGCGCCAGCAGTCCGGGACAAGGGGCCGCCTACGAGCAGTACTTC.

The rearrangement links TRBV18 to TRBJ2-7; D might be TRBD2 (5 bases). V dropped 8 bases and J dropped 3 bases, with 14 bases sitting between them. The CDR3 consists of 13 residues. CDR1 is KGHSH and CDR2 is LQKENI in the germline V gene. CDR3 in DNA: TGTGCCAGCCGGGAACCAAGCTACTACGAGCAGTACTTC. Translated, it gives CASREPSYYEQYF.

For the CDR3, the DNA is TGTGCCAGCAGCGTTGGACTAGCGGGGGGTTTAGGCACAGATACGCAGTATTTT. This translates into CASSVGLAGGLGTDTQYF. The chain links TRBV9 to TRBJ2-3, with TRBD2 identical over 14 bases. Unmatched junction bases numbered 6, after V lost 2 bases and J lost 1 base. CDR3 length equals 18 residues. Germline V gives CDR1 SGDLS, CDR2 YYNGEE.

This clone was found once. This sequence joins TRBV19 and TRBJ1-5; 7 bases are a match to TRBD1. The CDR3 covers 18 residues. V trimming: 0 bases; J trimming: 0 bases; junction bases outside the gene matches: 8. CDR1 and CDR2 (germline): LNHDA, SQIVND (reference sequence). CDR3 DNA sequence: TGTGCCAGTAGTATAGATCGGAAGGGGGCGATTAGCAATCAGCCCCAGCATTTT. It yields the protein CASSIDRKGAISNQPQHF.

The CDR3 is CASSRTGTAVSEQYF. The CDR3 DNA follows: TGTGCCAGCAGCCGTACCGGGACAGCGGTATCCGAGCAGTACTTC. The chain combines TRBV7-3 with TRBJ2-7; TRBD1 matches at 7 bases. J gave up 6 bases and V 5 bases, and 13 bases lay outside the gene matches. This CDR3 contains 15 residues. Germline values: CDR1 SGHTA, CDR2 FQGTGA.

The rearrangement links TRBV4-1 to TRBJ2-7; tentatively, D is TRBD2 (6 bases). Deletions cut 3 bases from V and 3 bases from J, with 15 bases between. The germline gives CDR1 MGHRA, CDR2 YSYEKL. CDR3 length equals 15 residues. CDR3 region: CASSQTRDSYYEQYF. In DNA form, the CDR3 reads TGCGCCAGCAGCCAGACCCGGGACTCATACTACGAGCAGTACTTC.

The chain links TRBV29-1 to TRBJ1-1; D unclear. CDR3 length: 14 residues. V was trimmed by 4 bases and J by 3 bases, leaving 15 bases between them. Germline V gives CDR1 SQVTM, CDR2 ANQGSEA. CDR3 amino acids: CSVGVLGRDTEAFF. The CDR3 bases are TGCAGCGTTGGGGTTTTGGGTCGGGACACTGAAGCTTTCTTT.

The V gene is TRBV29-1, the J gene TRBJ2-2, with 7 bases that match TRBD1. Trimming took 7 bases from V and 5 from J; bases not matched to a gene: 7. Germline CDR1 is SQVTM and CDR2 is ANQGSEA. The length of the CDR3 is 13 residues. The CDR3 sequence: CSAQNRGTGELFF. The CDR3 DNA sequence: TGCAGCGCACAAAACAGGGGTACCGGGGAGCTGTTTTTT.

The chain carries TRBV10-3 and TRBJ1-2, with 10 bases fitting TRBD1. Germline CDR1 and CDR2: ENHRY and SYGVKD. V lost 6 bases and J lost 7; bases outside the gene matches: 8. The CDR3 totals 14 residues. The CDR3 reads CAIRRETGGPGYTF. The CDR3 coding sequence is TGTGCCATCAGAAGGGAGACAGGGGGCCCTGGCTACACCTTC.

The gene calls are TRBV7-3 and TRBJ2-5; 10 bases are shared with TRBD2. Trimming took 3 bases from V and 3 from J; bases not matched to a gene: 1. There are 14 residues in the CDR3. Per germline, CDR1 SGHTA and CDR2 FQGTGA. CDR3 sequence: CASSFLAGEETQYF. DNA of the CDR3: TGTGCCAGCAGCTTTCTAGCGGGGGAAGAGACCCAGTACTTC.

The rearrangement links TRBV4-1 to TRBJ2-7; no clear D gene. Germline CDR1 is MGHRA and CDR2 is YSYEKL. The CDR3 has 11 amino acids. V was clipped by 0 bases and J by 7 bases, with 4 bases between them. The CDR3 protein is CASSQDQEQYF. CDR3 nucleotide sequence: TGCGCCAGCAGCCAAGATCAGGAGCAGTACTTC.

The CDR3, as DNA: TGTGCCAGCAGCTTAGCGGCTAGCGGGGGATACAATGAGCAGTTCTTC. Amino acids: CASSLAASGGYNEQFF. The rearrangement joins TRBV7-7 to TRBJ2-1, with 10 bases fitting TRBD2. CDR1 is SSHAT, CDR2 FNYEAQ, per germline (reference sequence). Trimming cost V 0 bases and J 4 bases; bases outside gene matches: 3. The CDR3 has 16 amino acids.

This chain connects TRBV27 to TRBJ2-1, with TRBD2 matching 12 bases. Germline CDR1 reads MNHEY; CDR2 reads SMNVEV (reference sequence). The CDR3 has 15 residues. Trimming at V came to 5 bases and at J to 6 bases, leaving 5 bases not matched to a gene. The CDR3 DNA reads TGTGCCAGCAGTCTGACTAGCGGGGGTGGCAATGAGCAGTTCTTC. It encodes CASSLTSGGGNEQFF.

V usage is TRBV5-1 and J usage is TRBJ2-7, with 9 bases aligning to TRBD1. This CDR3 is built from 15 residues. After removal of 3 bases from V and 2 bases from J, the junction contained 6 bases not matched to a gene. Germline values: CDR1 SGHRS, CDR2 YFSETQ. CDR3 sequence (DNA): TGCGCCAGCAGCTCCGGGACAGGGCCCACCTACGAGCAGTACTTC. Amino acids: CASSSGTGPTYEQYF.